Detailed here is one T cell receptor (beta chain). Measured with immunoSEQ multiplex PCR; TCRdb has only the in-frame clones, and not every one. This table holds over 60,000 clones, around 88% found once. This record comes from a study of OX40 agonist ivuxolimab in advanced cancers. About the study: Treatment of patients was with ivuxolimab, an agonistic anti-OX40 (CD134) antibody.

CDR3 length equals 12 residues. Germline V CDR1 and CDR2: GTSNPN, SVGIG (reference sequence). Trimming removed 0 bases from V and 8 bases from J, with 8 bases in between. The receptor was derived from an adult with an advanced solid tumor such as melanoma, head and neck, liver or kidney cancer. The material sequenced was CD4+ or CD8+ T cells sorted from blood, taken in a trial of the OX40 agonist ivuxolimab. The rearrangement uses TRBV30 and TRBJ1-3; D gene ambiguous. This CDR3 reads CAWSVQEDTIYF. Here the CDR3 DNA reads TGTGCCTGGAGTGTTCAGGAGGACACCATATATTTT.